This T cell receptor (beta chain) was captured by sequencing in a study of blood T cell repertoires in COVID-19. Study context: Sources were T cells, B-cell-depleted T cells, or PBMCs; the material itself was cDNA or gDNA.

Germline V CDR1 and CDR2: MNHEY, SVGAGI. The CDR3 is 16 amino acids. Trimming took 0 bases from V and 3 from J; bases not matched to a gene: 4. In the source study's methods: The authors estimated nucleated cell counts from reference gene primer amplification. The data were produced by immunoSEQ multiplex PCR, yet TCRdb's version contains in-frame clones alone and is incomplete. The DNA gave D and trimming, while V, J and clone size come from that table. The sample consists of roughly 200,000 clones, about 86% of them appearing once. The sample was peripheral blood. The rearrangement links TRBV6-5 to TRBJ2-1, with 8 bases identical to TRBD2. This clonotype was sampled from a man aged 55 to 70 who had recovered from COVID-19. The CDR3 is CASSYSVLADYNEQFF. In DNA, the CDR3 is TGTGCCAGCAGTTACTCGGTACTAGCGGACTACAATGAGCAGTTCTTC.